The 5 T cell receptor beta chains below were found in one sample sequenced in a study of T cell clonality in common variable immunodeficiency. Produced via immunoSEQ multiplex PCR; TCRdb's table is partial and in-frame only. In total the sample includes 57,000 or so clones, none of them seen once. The sample was peripheral blood mononuclear cells. Receptors originate from a person aged 18 to 75 in good health.

Ten or more counts support this clone. Read data end 3 residues before the CDR3 end; the end is taken from the germline J gene. The rearrangement uses TRBV7-2 and TRBJ1-2; a possible D gene is TRBD1 (5 bases). CDR3 length: 13 amino acids. Germline CDR1 is SGHTA and CDR2 is FQGNSA. The DNA read from the CDR3 is TGTGCCAGCAGCTCAAGGCAGGGAGGAGGC. Residues: CASSSRQGGG. The full CDR3 reads CASSSRQGGGYTF.

This clone was seen at least ten times. The missing CDR3 end, 3 residues past where the read stops, is filled in from the germline J gene. The V and J genes are TRBV20-1 and TRBJ1-2, with 10 bases that match TRBD1. CDR1 is DFQATT, CDR2 SNEGSKA, per germline (reference sequence). The CDR3 is 17 amino acids. CDR3: CSARDWNQGTGAGGYTF. The part of the CDR3 DNA that was read is TGCAGTGCTAGAGATTGGAATCAAGGGACAGGGGCGGGGGGC.

The sample holds a few counts of this clone. The read gets to within 3 residues of the CDR3 end, and the germline J gene fills in the rest. This chain uses TRBV7-9 with TRBJ1-2; TRBD1 agrees at 7 bases. This CDR3 is 13 amino acids long. The germline CDR1 and CDR2 sequences are SEHNR and FQNEAQ (reference sequence). CDR3 loop: CASSRDSADTYTF. CDR3 DNA, as far as it was read: TGTGCCAGCAGCAGGGACAGCGCAGATACC.

In this sample, this clone turned up many times. The read ends 3 residues early relative to the CDR3; the germline J gene fills the gap. The chain joins TRBV7-6 to TRBJ2-5; D might be TRBD2 (6 bases). The CDR3 spans 16 residues. The germline gives CDR1 SGHVS, CDR2 FNYEAQ. The V end lost 5 bases, the J end lost 3 bases, and 19 bases lay between the germline ends. The CDR3 spells CASSPGARDSEETQYF. The part of the CDR3 DNA that was read is TGTGCCAGCAGCCCCGGTGCCCGGGACTCTGAAGAGACC.

This clone was seen repeatedly, ten times or more. The read stops 3 residues short of the end of the CDR3; the missing end is completed from the germline J gene. This sequence joins TRBV30 and TRBJ1-3; D remains ambiguous. This CDR3 comprises 14 residues. Germline V gene data show CDR1 as GTSNPN and CDR2 as SVGIG (reference sequence). With 4 bases removed from V and 2 bases from J, the gap between germline ends came to 12 bases. The sequenced CDR3 bases are TGTGCCTGGACAAAAGCTTTAACTGGAAACACC. Translating it yields CAWTKALTGNT. The entire CDR3 protein is CAWTKALTGNTIYF.